This T cell receptor (beta chain) stems from a study of cytomegalovirus exposure and HLA in healthy donors. Germline-derived CDR1 and CDR2 are SGDLS and YYNGEE. V shed 0 bases and J shed 3 bases, with 9 bases lying between them. CDR3 length equals 14 residues. Measured with immunoSEQ multiplex PCR; TCRdb has only the in-frame clones, and not every one. Among 250,000 to 350,000 clones, roughly 88% were seen once, and the ten largest hold roughly 1%. Specimen: PBMCs. The sequence derives from a woman under 30 in good health and CMV-seronegative. This chain joins TRBV9 and TRBJ1-1; D not resolved. The CDR3 DNA reads TGTGCCAGCAGCGTAGGTCTGGGAGACACTGAAGCTTTCTTT. It codes for CASSVGLGDTEAFF.